This T cell receptor (beta chain) stems from a study of spatial heterogeneity in lung cancer. Background on the study: Compared with alpha-chain sequences, beta-chain sequences were consistently detected in greater numbers. Study results and caveats: Compared with follow-up, resection was when ubiquitous expanded tumor TCRs appeared in blood more.

V lost 2 bases and J lost 0, with 5 bases in between. The CDR3 extends over 13 amino acids. The germline gives CDR1 MNHNY, CDR2 SVGAGI (reference sequence). The time point: sample taken at primary tumor resection. Sequencing was performed on whole RNA extracted from tumor and nontumor lung tissue, or from frozen PBMC, and the material was left unsorted. In this sample, this clonotype turned up many times. What it recognizes is unknown. Every TCR cDNA molecule bore a unique molecular identifier. TCRdb reanalysed the 5' RACE reads using MiXCR and keeps one entry per CDR3 protein. The sample holds tens of thousands of distinct CDR3 sequences, about 8.5% seen once.

The receptor was isolated from a male donor with early-stage non-small cell lung cancer. The chain combines TRBV6-6 with TRBJ2-7; D ambiguous. Material: PBMCs, obtained at surgery. The CDR3 spells CASSYLGSYEQYF. DNA of the CDR3: TGTGCCAGCAGTTACCTCGGCTCCTACGAGCAGTACTTC.